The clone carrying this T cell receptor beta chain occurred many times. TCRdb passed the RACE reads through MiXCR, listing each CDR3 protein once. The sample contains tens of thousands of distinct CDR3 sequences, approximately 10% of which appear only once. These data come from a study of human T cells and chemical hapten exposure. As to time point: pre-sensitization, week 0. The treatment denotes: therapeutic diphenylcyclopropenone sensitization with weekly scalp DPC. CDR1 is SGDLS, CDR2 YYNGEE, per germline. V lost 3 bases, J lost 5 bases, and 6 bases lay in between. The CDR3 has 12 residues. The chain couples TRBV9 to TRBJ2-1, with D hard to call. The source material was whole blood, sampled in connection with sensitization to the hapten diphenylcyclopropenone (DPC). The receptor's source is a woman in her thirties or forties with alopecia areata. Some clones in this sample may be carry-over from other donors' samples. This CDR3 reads CASSGPNNEQFF. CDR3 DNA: TGTGCCAGCAGCGGCCCAAACAATGAGCAGTTCTTC.